Presented here are 24 T cell receptor beta chains from one specimen sequenced in a study of T cells after yellow fever vaccination. TCRdb independently ran MiXCR on the 5' RACE reads; one entry per CDR3 protein. The sample holds about 220,000 distinct CDR3 sequences; around 3.1% are singletons and the top ten take 3.2%. The specimen comprised CD4+ T cells sorted from PBMCs, sampled 10 days after the yellow fever booster vaccination. All receptors come from a man aged 18 to 30 who received the YFV17D yellow fever vaccine.

The rearrangement uses TRBV6-5 and TRBJ2-5; 9 bases map to TRBD2. The CDR3 extends over 17 amino acids. Germline CDR1 and CDR2: MNHEY and SVGAGI. V lost 0 bases to trimming and J lost 3 bases; unmatched junction nucleotides: 8. The CDR3 spells CASSYSFGGGGKETQYF. DNA of the CDR3: TGTGCCAGCAGTTACTCATTCGGCGGGGGGGGAAAAGAGACCCAGTACTTC.

This sequence joins TRBV10-2 and TRBJ2-7; tentatively, D is TRBD1 or TRBD2 (7 bases each). Germline V lookup: CDR1 WSHSY, CDR2 SAAADI. V was clipped by 6 bases and J by 7 bases, with 25 bases between them. The CDR3 totals 16 residues. CDR3 sequence reads: CASSASRGTGEGEQYV. The DNA for the CDR3 is TGCGCCAGCAGCGCTTCCCGGGGAACAGGGGAGGGTGAGCAGTACGTC.

The rearrangement joins TRBV12-3 or TRBV12-4 to TRBJ1-3; D gene ambiguous. The V gene lost 2 bases and the J gene lost 0 bases, with 5 bases spanning the gap. This CDR3 is 14 amino acids long. The CDR3 is CASSLRSSGNTIYF. The CDR3 DNA reads as TGTGCCAGCAGTTTACGGAGCTCTGGAAACACCATATATTTT.

This clonotype was observed many times. The chain combines TRBV12-3 or TRBV12-4 with TRBJ1-3; no definite D call. CDR3 size: 14 residues. The germline V and J ends were trimmed by 3 bases and 0 bases, with 6 bases remaining between them. The CDR3 region has the DNA TGTGCCAGCAGTTTCGGGTCCTCTGGAAACACCATATATTTT. Translated: CASSFGSSGNTIYF.

This clonotype has a count of ten or more. The chain is built from TRBV10-3 and TRBJ2-7, with 8 positions matching TRBD2. CDR1 is ENHRY and CDR2 is SYGVKD in the germline V gene. The CDR3 totals 14 residues. The V gene end was trimmed by 6 bases and the J gene end by 0 bases; junction bases not matched to a gene: 4. The CDR3 spells CAISPGTSSYEQYF. The DNA of the CDR3 is TGTGCCATCAGCCCCGGGACTAGCTCCTACGAGCAGTACTTC.

This clonotype was found a few times. The V and J genes are TRBV7-9 and TRBJ1-1; D unresolved. The CDR3 loop spans 15 amino acids. Looked up from germline, CDR1 is SEHNR and CDR2 is FQNEAQ (reference sequence). Between the trimmed V and J ends, which lost 0 bases and 1 base, there was a span of 9 bases. In nucleotides, the CDR3 is TGTGCCAGCAGCTTAGCGCTCGGTGGGAACACTGAAGCTTTCTTT. Its translation: CASSLALGGNTEAFF.

Ten or more counts support this clonotype. The genes are TRBV20-1 and TRBJ1-4; D is undetermined. CDR3 length: 15 amino acids. Germline V gives CDR1 DFQATT, CDR2 SNEGSKA (reference sequence). Trimming removed 6 bases at V and 3 bases at J, with 17 bases between. CDR3 in amino acids: CSAPPNQAPNEKLFF. The CDR3 nucleotides read TGCAGTGCCCCGCCGAACCAAGCCCCTAATGAAAAACTGTTTTTT.

V and J are TRBV24-1 and TRBJ2-1; the match to TRBD2 covers 14 bases. The CDR3 contains 17 residues. CDR1 KGHDR and CDR2 SFDVKD come from the germline V gene. V dropped 4 bases and J dropped 9; count of bases not matched to a gene: 10. The CDR3: CATSDPPGLAGVSEQFF. The CDR3 coding sequence is TGTGCCACCAGTGACCCCCCGGGACTAGCGGGGGTTAGTGAGCAGTTCTTC.

The rearrangement links TRBV12-3 or TRBV12-4 to TRBJ2-7; no firm D call. V lost 4 bases to trimming and J lost 1 base, with 11 bases between them. The CDR3 is made up of 14 amino acids. The CDR3 spells CASSSLLGSYEQYF. In DNA, the CDR3 is TGTGCCAGCAGTTCTCTCCTAGGGTCCTACGAGCAGTACTTC.

This clonotype has ten or more counts. V and J are TRBV7-9 and TRBJ2-5; possibly TRBD1 or TRBD2 for D (5 bases each). CDR3 size: 14 residues. The V gene's germline CDR1 is SEHNR and CDR2 FQNEAQ (reference sequence). The V end lost 3 bases, the J end lost 2 bases, and 10 bases lay between the germline ends. The CDR3 protein is CASSLMGEQETQYF. The CDR3 coding sequence is TGTGCCAGCAGCTTGATGGGGGAACAAGAGACCCAGTACTTC.

In this sample, this clonotype turned up a few times. This rearrangement joins TRBV20-1 to TRBJ2-7; 12 nucleotides match TRBD2. Trimming at V came to 3 bases and at J to 1 base, leaving 7 bases not matched to a gene. Germline assignment: CDR1 DFQATT and CDR2 SNEGSKA (reference sequence). The CDR3 has 16 residues. The CDR3 sequence is CSASAASGGESYEQYF. CDR3 bases: TGCAGTGCTAGCGCGGCTAGCGGGGGGGAATCCTACGAGCAGTACTTC.

There are many counts of this clonotype. The chain couples TRBV7-2 to TRBJ1-2; D may be TRBD1 (5 bases). The CDR3 is 12 residues long. Germline CDR1 and CDR2: SGHTA and FQGNSA. V was pared by 3 bases and J by 8 bases, with 10 bases between. CDR3 region: CASSFPGAGYTF. The CDR3 nucleotides are TGTGCCAGCAGCTTTCCCGGGGCCGGCTACACCTTC.

The chain uses TRBV20-1 and TRBJ1-2, with TRBD1 identical over 9 bases. Trimming at V came to 0 bases and at J to 0 bases, leaving 2 bases not matched to a gene. Germline values: CDR1 DFQATT, CDR2 SNEGSKA (reference sequence). The CDR3 is 15 residues long. The CDR3 bases are TGCAGTGCTAGAGATTGGGACAGGGCTAACTATGGCTACACCTTC. Protein: CSARDWDRANYGYTF.

V usage is TRBV5-1 and J usage is TRBJ1-6; TRBD1 aligns across 8 bases. Trimming at V came to 4 bases and at J to 9 bases, leaving 6 bases not matched to a gene. CDR1 is SGHRS and CDR2 is YFSETQ in the germline V gene. CDR3 length: 14 residues. Here the CDR3 DNA reads TGCGCCAGCAGCGACGGACAGGGAACTTCACCCCTCCACTTT. Its protein is CASSDGQGTSPLHF.

This clonotype has only a few counts. This sequence joins TRBV6-6 and TRBJ2-7, with D tentatively TRBD2 (6 bases). V was clipped by 5 bases and J by 2 bases, with 10 bases between them. Per germline, CDR1 MNHNY and CDR2 SVGAGI (reference sequence). This CDR3 contains 13 residues. This CDR3 is CASSGGRAYEQYF. The CDR3 DNA is TGTGCCAGCAGTGGAGGGAGAGCCTACGAGCAGTACTTC.

At least ten counts were recorded for this clonotype. The chain links TRBV7-3 to TRBJ2-1; either TRBD1 or TRBD2 may supply D (6 bases each). The CDR3 spans 15 residues. Trimming took 4 bases from V and 6 from J, leaving 16 bases between them. The germline V gene encodes CDR1 SGHTA and CDR2 FQGTGA. The CDR3 reads CASSWGASGGNEQFF. The CDR3 DNA follows: TGTGCCAGCAGCTGGGGGGCGAGTGGTGGCAATGAGCAGTTCTTC. Looking up the rest from reference TRBV7-3 and TRBJ2-1 gives the full variable domain: GAGVSQTPSNKVTEKGKYVELRCDPISGHTALYWYRQSLGQGPEFLIYFQGTGAADDSGLPNDRFFAVRPEGSVSTLKIQRTERGDSAVYLCASSWGASGGNEQFFGPGTRLTVL.

The chain employs TRBV7-2 and TRBJ1-5, with 7 bases that match TRBD1. This CDR3 is built from 15 residues. Germline trimming cut 0 bases from V and 5 bases from J; bases unmatched to any gene: 4. CDR1 and CDR2 from the germline V gene are SGHTA and FQGNSA. This CDR3 is CASSLAGTEDQPQHF. The CDR3 region has the DNA TGTGCCAGCAGCTTAGCCGGGACAGAAGATCAGCCCCAGCATTTT.

This clonotype was counted many times. The CDR3 sequence: CASRTGYGYTF. For the CDR3, the DNA is TGTGCCAGCAGGACCGGCTATGGCTACACCTTC. The chain is built from TRBV6-2 or TRBV6-3 and TRBJ1-2, with D unclear. Per the germline V gene, CDR1 is MNHEY and CDR2 is SVGEGT. The ends were cut back, 6 bases at V and 4 bases at J, with 6 bases in the middle. This CDR3 is 11 amino acids long.

The chain is built from TRBV7-3 and TRBJ2-5; tentatively, D is TRBD2 (7 bases). Germline values: CDR1 SGHTA, CDR2 FQGTGA. The CDR3 has 13 residues. Trimming pared 5 bases from V and 5 bases from J, leaving 12 bases between. CDR3 bases: TGTGCCAGCAGCGGGGGGGCCATGGAGACCCAGTACTTC. Protein product: CASSGGAMETQYF.

This clonotype occurred many times. The V and J genes are TRBV5-4 and TRBJ1-2; TRBD1 is a possible D gene (5 bases). Deletions cut 0 bases from V and 4 bases from J, with 13 bases between. The CDR3 has 15 amino acids. Germline CDR1 and CDR2: SGHNT and YYREEE (reference sequence). The CDR3 reads CASSLVTAGPYGYTF. CDR3 coding DNA: TGTGCCAGCAGCTTGGTGACAGCAGGGCCCTATGGCTACACCTTC.

V usage is TRBV7-2 and J usage is TRBJ2-7; no firm D call. Germline V gives CDR1 SGHTA, CDR2 FQGNSA. Trimming removed 5 bases at V and 0 bases at J, with 8 bases between. The CDR3 length is 13 residues. The CDR3 loop reads CASSHLRSYEQYF. The CDR3 nucleotides read TGTGCCAGCAGCCATCTCCGCTCCTACGAGCAGTACTTC.

In this sample, this clonotype turned up a few times. The chain couples TRBV19 to TRBJ2-3; 9 nucleotides agree with TRBD1. The length of the CDR3 is 17 residues. J was trimmed by 6 bases and V by 4 bases; bases with no gene match: 14. In germline, CDR1 is LNHDA, CDR2 SQIVND (reference sequence). The chain's CDR3 is CASSTRVPGQGLDTQYF. Written as DNA, the CDR3 is TGTGCCAGTAGTACCAGAGTCCCGGGACAGGGTTTGGATACGCAGTATTTT.

This clonotype was detected many times. The chain carries TRBV7-2 and TRBJ1-5; D possibly corresponds to TRBD1 (6 bases). CDR3 size: 15 residues. The germline V and J ends were trimmed by 5 bases and 2 bases, with 13 bases remaining between them. Germline values: CDR1 SGHTA, CDR2 FQGNSA. The CDR3 bases are TGTGCCAGCAGCCTAACAGGGAGTGGCAATCAGCCCCAGCATTTT. It specifies CASSLTGSGNQPQHF.

This clonotype was observed many times. The chain carries TRBV6-5 and TRBJ2-3; D possibly corresponds to TRBD2 (5 bases). Germline CDR1 MNHEY, CDR2 SVGAGI. The CDR3 is made up of 14 amino acids. The V end lost 6 bases, the J end lost 0 bases, and 10 bases lay between the germline ends. The CDR3 bases are TGTGCCAGCAGCCCATGGACTAGCACAGATACGCAGTATTTT. Its translation is CASSPWTSTDTQYF.